Below, 10 T cell receptor beta chains from the same sample are listed, as sequenced in a study of blood T cell repertoires in COVID-19. Assay: immunoSEQ multiplex PCR; the TCRdb copy retains only in-frame clones and omits some. Among 300,000 to 450,000 clones listed, roughly 90% were seen once. Material: PBMCs or T cells enriched from blood (not recorded which). Every receptor here comes from a woman aged 25 to 39 who had been exposed to COVID-19.

The chain carries TRBV27 and TRBJ2-3, with D maybe TRBD2 (6 bases). V was cut by 1 base and J by 5 bases, with 13 bases left in between. Per germline, CDR1 MNHEY and CDR2 SMNVEV (reference sequence). The CDR3 loop spans 15 amino acids. The CDR3 is CASSLYGSSGDTQYF. As DNA, the CDR3 is TGTGCCAGCAGTTTATACGGGAGTAGTGGAGATACGCAGTATTTT.

V gene TRBV12-3 or TRBV12-4 combines with J gene TRBJ2-7, with D possibly TRBD2 on 5 matching bases. This CDR3 comprises 10 residues. V gave up 8 bases and J gave up 5 bases, with 7 bases separating them. CDR3 bases: TGTGCCAGCGGAGGAAACGAGCAGTACTTC. The encoded protein is CASGGNEQYF.

J is TRBJ2-1 and V is TRBV28; D possibly corresponds to TRBD1 (6 bases). The CDR3 loop spans 15 amino acids. The V gene lost 2 bases and the J gene lost 1 base, with 9 bases spanning the gap. The V gene's germline CDR1 is MDHEN and CDR2 SYDVKM. CDR3 loop: CASSLRGGSYNEQFF. The CDR3 coding sequence is TGTGCCAGCAGTTTACGAGGGGGATCCTACAATGAGCAGTTCTTC. The full variable domain, its missing parts supplied by reference TRBV28 and TRBJ2-1, is DVKVTQSSRYLVKRTGEKVFLECVQDMDHENMFWYRQDPGLGLRLIYFSYDVKMKEKGDIPEGYSVSREKKERFSLILESASTNQTSMYLCASSLRGGSYNEQFFGPGTRLTVL.

A remark on this clone: One end of the junction fails to match germline, which may point to a read error. The chain is built from TRBV11-3 and TRBJ1-2, with a possible D match to TRBD1 (5 bases). This CDR3 has 14 residues. The V gene's germline CDR1 is SGHNT and CDR2 YENEEA. In DNA form, the CDR3 reads TGTGCCAGCAGCTACCTTAACTATTTGCGACAGCCCAGCTTC. Encoded protein: CASSYLNYLRQPSF.

The chain uses TRBV9 and TRBJ1-2, with D tentatively TRBD1 (5 bases). This CDR3 spans 14 amino acids. Germline CDR1 and CDR2: SGDLS and YYNGEE. V lost 0 bases and J lost 7, with 13 bases in between. CDR3 region: CASSVGLDQGGYTF. The DNA of the CDR3 is TGTGCCAGCAGCGTAGGGCTGGACCAGGGTGGCTACACCTTC. Together with reference TRBV9 and TRBJ1-2, the CDR3 gives the full variable domain: DSGVTQTPKHLITATGQRVTLRCSPRSGDLSVYWYQQSLDQGLQFLIQYYNGEERAKGNILERFSAQQFPDLHSELNLSSLELGDSALYFCASSVGLDQGGYTFGSGTRLTVV.

This chain links TRBV28 with TRBJ1-1; maybe TRBD1 (6 bases). CDR3 length equals 14 residues. Trimming removed 6 bases at V and 1 base at J, with 12 bases between. Per germline, CDR1 MDHEN and CDR2 SYDVKM. The CDR3 reads CASSLLGQNTEAFF. CDR3 coding DNA: TGTGCCAGCAGCCTATTGGGACAGAACACTGAAGCTTTCTTT. Full variable domain (missing parts from reference TRBV28 and TRBJ1-1): DVKVTQSSRYLVKRTGEKVFLECVQDMDHENMFWYRQDPGLGLRLIYFSYDVKMKEKGDIPEGYSVSREKKERFSLILESASTNQTSMYLCASSLLGQNTEAFFGQGTRLTVV.

The chain couples TRBV29-1 to TRBJ2-2; a possible D gene is TRBD2 (7 bases). The germline V gene has CDR1 SQVTM and CDR2 ANQGSEA. The length of the CDR3 is 16 residues. V was pared by 4 bases and J by 5 bases, with 20 bases between. The chain's CDR3 is CSVAWPLEGGTGELFF. The CDR3 nucleotides read TGCAGCGTTGCCTGGCCCCTAGAGGGGGGGACCGGGGAGCTGTTTTTT.

J is TRBJ1-6 and V is TRBV2; 8 nucleotides align to TRBD1. V shed 8 bases and J 3 bases; nucleotides not matched to a gene: 9. Germline V gene sequence: CDR1 SNHLY, CDR2 FYNNEI. This CDR3 region has 16 residues. The CDR3 DNA reads TGTGCCAGCCGCCCCCCAGGGGGCGACTATAATTCACCCCTCCACTTT. Amino acids: CASRPPGGDYNSPLHF. The variable domain in full, completed from reference TRBV2 and TRBJ1-6, reads EPEVTQTPSHQVTQMGQEVILRCVPISNHLYFYWYRQILGQKVEFLVSFYNNEISEKSEIFDDQFSVERPDGSNFTLKIRSTKLEDSAMYFCASRPPGGDYNSPLHFGNGTRLTVT.

J is TRBJ2-7 and V is TRBV27, with 8 bases fitting TRBD1. V shed 5 bases and J 7 bases; nucleotides not matched to a gene: 4. The length of the CDR3 is 12 residues. Germline V CDR1 and CDR2: MNHEY, SMNVEV (reference sequence). The CDR3, as DNA: TGTGCCAGCAGTCCGGACAGGGCAGAGCAGTACTTC. The encoded protein is CASSPDRAEQYF.

This chain links TRBV21-1 with TRBJ2-7; TRBD1, the table's D call, was not compared with the DNA. TRBV21-1 is a pseudogene segment. The CDR3 is 14 amino acids. The CDR3 here is CASWTRDRGDEQYF. The CDR3, as DNA: TGTGCCAGCTGGACCCGGGACAGGGGGGACGAGCAGTACTTC.